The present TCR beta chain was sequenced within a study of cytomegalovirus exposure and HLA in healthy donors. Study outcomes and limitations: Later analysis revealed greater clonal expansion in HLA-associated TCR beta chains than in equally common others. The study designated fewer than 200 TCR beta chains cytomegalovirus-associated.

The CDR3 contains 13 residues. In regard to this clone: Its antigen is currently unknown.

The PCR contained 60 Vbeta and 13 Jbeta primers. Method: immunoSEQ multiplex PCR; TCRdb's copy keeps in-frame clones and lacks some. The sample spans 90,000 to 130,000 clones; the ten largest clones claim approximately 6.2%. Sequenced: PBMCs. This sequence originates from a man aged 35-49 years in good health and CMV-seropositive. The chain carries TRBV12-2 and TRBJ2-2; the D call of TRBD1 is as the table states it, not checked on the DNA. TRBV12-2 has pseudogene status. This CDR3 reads CATPTGHTGELFF. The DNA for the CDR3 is TGTGCAACCCCGACAGGGCACACCGGGGAGCTGTTTTTT.